This T cell receptor beta chain derives from a study of cytomegalovirus exposure and HLA in healthy donors. Looking at the study overall: Samples from HLA-typed donors yielded about 85 million unique TCRs in an early data release.

PCR amplification relied on 60 Vbeta primers (plus 13 Jbeta primers). Some clones are missing from TCRdb's copy, which holds only in-frame ones; the method was immunoSEQ multiplex PCR. The sample includes over 130,000 clones, over 80% seen only once; the top ten take roughly 1.2%. Germline V gives CDR1 GTSNPN, CDR2 SVGIG (reference sequence). With 4 bases removed from V and 1 base from J, the gap between germline ends came to 7 bases. The CDR3 runs 13 residues. The source of this sequence is a female donor in good health and CMV-seronegative. Sequenced input: PBMCs. This chain links TRBV30 with TRBJ2-2, with D unresolved. The DNA for the CDR3 is TGTGCCTGGAATTATATGAACACCGGGGAGCTGTTTTTT. It yields the protein CAWNYMNTGELFF. The full variable domain, in which reference TRBV30 and TRBJ2-2 provide the parts outside the CDR3, is SQTIHQWPATLVQPVGSPLSLECTVEGTSNPNLYWYRQAAGRGLQLLFYSVGIGQISSEVPQNLSASRPQDRQFILSSKKLLLSDSGFYLCAWNYMNTGELFFGEGSRLTVL.